This TCR beta chain was sequenced in a study of blood T cell repertoires in COVID-19. Sequencing was performed with immunoSEQ multiplex PCR; in TCRdb, only in-frame clones are kept and a portion is missing. The data hold about 340,000 clones, with more than 85% observed a single time. The sample comprised PBMCs or T cells enriched from blood (not recorded which). This receptor was identified in a woman in her 30s who had recovered from COVID-19.

The CDR3 loop is CASSAQGLGAEAFF. CDR3 DNA: TGTGCCAGCAGCGCACAGGGCTTAGGCGCTGAAGCTTTCTTT. This chain links TRBV11-1 with TRBJ1-1; possibly TRBD1 for D (6 bases). The CDR3 is 14 amino acids. Germline CDR1 is SGHAT and CDR2 is FQDESV (reference sequence). Trimming removed 5 bases from V and 6 bases from J, with 16 bases in between.